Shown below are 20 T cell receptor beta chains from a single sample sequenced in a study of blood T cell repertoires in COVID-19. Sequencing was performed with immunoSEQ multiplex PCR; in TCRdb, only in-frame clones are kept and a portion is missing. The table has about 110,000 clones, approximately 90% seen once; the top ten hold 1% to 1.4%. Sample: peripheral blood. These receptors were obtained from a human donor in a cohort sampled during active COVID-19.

CDR3 region: CASSPGGGGSYNEQFF. The DNA for the CDR3 is TGTGCCAGCAGCCCCGGCGGGGGGGGATCCTACAATGAGCAGTTCTTC. This chain links TRBV9 with TRBJ2-1; 9 bases are shared with TRBD2. This CDR3 is built from 16 residues. V was clipped by 4 bases and J by 1 base; unmatched bases: 6. Germline CDR1 and CDR2: SGDLS and YYNGEE. Based on the CDR3 plus reference TRBV9 and TRBJ2-1, the full variable domain is DSGVTQTPKHLITATGQRVTLRCSPRSGDLSVYWYQQSLDQGLQFLIQYYNGEERAKGNILERFSAQQFPDLHSELNLSSLELGDSALYFCASSPGGGGSYNEQFFGPGTRLTVL.

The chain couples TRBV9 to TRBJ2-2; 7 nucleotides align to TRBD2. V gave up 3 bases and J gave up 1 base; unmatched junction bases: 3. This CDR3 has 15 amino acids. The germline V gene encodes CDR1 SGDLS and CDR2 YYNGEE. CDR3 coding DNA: TGTGCCAGCAGCGCGGGAGGCGGGAACACCGGGGAGCTGTTTTTT. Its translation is CASSAGGGNTGELFF.

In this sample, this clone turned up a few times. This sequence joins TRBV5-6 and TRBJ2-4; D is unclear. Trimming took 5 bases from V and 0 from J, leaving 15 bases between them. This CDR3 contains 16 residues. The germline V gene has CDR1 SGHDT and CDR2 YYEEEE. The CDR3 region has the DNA TGTGCCAGCAGTCCGAATACTTACCTAGCCAAAAACATTCAGTACTTC. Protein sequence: CASSPNTYLAKNIQYF. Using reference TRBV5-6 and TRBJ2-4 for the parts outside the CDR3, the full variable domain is DAGVTQSPTHLIKTRGQQVTLRCSPKSGHDTVSWYQQALGQGPQFIFQYYEEEERQRGNFPDRFSGHQFPNYSSELNVNALLLGDSALYLCASSPNTYLAKNIQYFGAGTRLSVL.

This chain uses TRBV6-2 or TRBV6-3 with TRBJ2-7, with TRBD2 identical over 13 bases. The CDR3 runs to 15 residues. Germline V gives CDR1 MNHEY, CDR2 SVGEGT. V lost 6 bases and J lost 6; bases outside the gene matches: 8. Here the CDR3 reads CASSRGLAGVSEQYF. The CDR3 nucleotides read TGTGCCAGCAGCCGAGGACTAGCGGGAGTTAGCGAGCAGTACTTC.

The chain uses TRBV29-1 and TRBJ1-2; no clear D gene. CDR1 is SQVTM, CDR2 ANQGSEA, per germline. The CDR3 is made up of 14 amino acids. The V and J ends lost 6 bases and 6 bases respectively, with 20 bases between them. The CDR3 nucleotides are TGCAGCGTCTACAATCGACTGGGAGGCGATGGCTACACCTTC. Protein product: CSVYNRLGGDGYTF.

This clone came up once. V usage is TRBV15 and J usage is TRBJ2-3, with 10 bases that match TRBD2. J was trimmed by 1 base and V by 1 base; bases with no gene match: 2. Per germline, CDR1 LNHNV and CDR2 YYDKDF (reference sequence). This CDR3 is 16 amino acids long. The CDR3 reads CATSRGGLAGTDTQYF. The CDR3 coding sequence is TGTGCCACCAGCAGAGGTGGACTAGCGGGCACAGATACGCAGTATTTT.

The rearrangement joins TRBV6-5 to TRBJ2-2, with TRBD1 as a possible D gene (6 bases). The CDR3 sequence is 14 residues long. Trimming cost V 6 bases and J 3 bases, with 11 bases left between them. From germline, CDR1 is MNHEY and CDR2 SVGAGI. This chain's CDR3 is CASRRNRDTGELFF. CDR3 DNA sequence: TGTGCCAGCAGGAGGAACAGGGACACCGGGGAGCTGTTTTTT.

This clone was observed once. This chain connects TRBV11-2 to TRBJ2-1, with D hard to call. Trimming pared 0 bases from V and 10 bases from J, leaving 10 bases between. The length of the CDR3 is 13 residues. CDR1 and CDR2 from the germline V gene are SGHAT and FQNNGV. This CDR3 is CASSLDLVNEQFF. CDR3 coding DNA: TGTGCCAGCAGCTTAGATCTAGTTAACGAGCAGTTCTTC.

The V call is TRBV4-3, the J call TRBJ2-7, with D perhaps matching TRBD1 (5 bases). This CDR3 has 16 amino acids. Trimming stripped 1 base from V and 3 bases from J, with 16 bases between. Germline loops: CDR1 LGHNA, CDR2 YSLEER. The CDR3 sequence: CASSQGLRGSNYEQYF. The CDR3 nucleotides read TGCGCCAGCAGCCAAGGTCTTAGGGGCAGTAACTACGAGCAGTACTTC.

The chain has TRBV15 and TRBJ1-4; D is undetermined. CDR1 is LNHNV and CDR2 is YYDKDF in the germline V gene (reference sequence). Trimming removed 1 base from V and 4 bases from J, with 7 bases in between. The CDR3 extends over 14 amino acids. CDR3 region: CATSRGSFNEKLFF. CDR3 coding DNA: TGTGCCACCAGCAGAGGGAGTTTTAATGAAAAACTGTTTTTT.

The DNA for the CDR3 is TGTGCCAGTAGTATAGGTCAGGGCCAGCCCCAGCATTTT. Protein product: CASSIGQGQPQHF. The chain carries TRBV19 and TRBJ1-5; a weak D match, TRBD1 (5 bases). Germline CDR1 and CDR2: LNHDA and SQIVND (reference sequence). CDR3 size: 13 residues. V was shortened by 1 base and J by 7 bases, with 8 bases between the two germline ends.

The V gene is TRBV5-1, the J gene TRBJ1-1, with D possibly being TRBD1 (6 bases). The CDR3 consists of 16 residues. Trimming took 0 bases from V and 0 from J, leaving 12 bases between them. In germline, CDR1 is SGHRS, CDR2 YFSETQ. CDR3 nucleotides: TGCGCCAGCAGCTTGGCCGTGGCAGGGGTGAACACTGAAGCTTTCTTT. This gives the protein CASSLAVAGVNTEAFF.

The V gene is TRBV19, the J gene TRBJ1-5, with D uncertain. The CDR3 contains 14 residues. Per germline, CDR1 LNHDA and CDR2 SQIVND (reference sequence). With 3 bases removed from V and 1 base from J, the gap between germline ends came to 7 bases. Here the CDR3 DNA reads TGTGCCAGTAGTATCCCCAGGAGCAATCAGCCCCAGCATTTT. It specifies CASSIPRSNQPQHF. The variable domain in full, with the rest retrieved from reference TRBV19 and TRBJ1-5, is DGGITQSPKYLFRKEGQNVTLSCEQNLNHDAMYWYRQDPGQGLRLIYYSQIVNDFQKGDIAEGYSVSREKKESFPLTVTSAQKNPTAFYLCASSIPRSNQPQHFGDGTRLSIL.

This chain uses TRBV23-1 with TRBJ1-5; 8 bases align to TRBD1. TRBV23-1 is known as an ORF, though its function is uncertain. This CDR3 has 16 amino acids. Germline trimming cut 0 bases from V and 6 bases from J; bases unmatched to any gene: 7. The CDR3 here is CASSQSGRGLSQPQHF. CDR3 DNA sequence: TGCGCCAGCAGTCAATCGGGCAGGGGGCTGAGTCAGCCCCAGCATTTT.

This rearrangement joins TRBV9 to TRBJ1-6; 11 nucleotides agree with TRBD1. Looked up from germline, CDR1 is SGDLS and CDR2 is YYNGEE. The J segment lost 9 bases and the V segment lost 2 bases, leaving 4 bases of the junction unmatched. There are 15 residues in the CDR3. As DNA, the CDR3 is TGTGCCAGCAGCGTTTGGGGACAGGGGGGTTCACCCCTCCACTTT. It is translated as CASSVWGQGGSPLHF. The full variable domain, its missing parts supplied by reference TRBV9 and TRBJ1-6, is DSGVTQTPKHLITATGQRVTLRCSPRSGDLSVYWYQQSLDQGLQFLIQYYNGEERAKGNILERFSAQQFPDLHSELNLSSLELGDSALYFCASSVWGQGGSPLHFGNGTRLTVT.

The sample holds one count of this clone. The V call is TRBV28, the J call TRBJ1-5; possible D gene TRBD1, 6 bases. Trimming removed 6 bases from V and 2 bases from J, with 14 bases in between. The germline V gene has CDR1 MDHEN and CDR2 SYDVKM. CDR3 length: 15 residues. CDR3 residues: CASRTAGAGNQPQHF. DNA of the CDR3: TGTGCCAGCAGGACCGCAGGGGCGGGCAATCAGCCCCAGCATTTT.

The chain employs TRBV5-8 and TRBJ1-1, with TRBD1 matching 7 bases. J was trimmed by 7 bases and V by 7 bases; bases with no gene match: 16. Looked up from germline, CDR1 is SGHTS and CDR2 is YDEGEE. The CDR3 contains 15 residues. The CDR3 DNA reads TGTGCCAGCGGCACGGGGCTCGACAGGGAAGATGAAGCTTTCTTT. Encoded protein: CASGTGLDREDEAFF.

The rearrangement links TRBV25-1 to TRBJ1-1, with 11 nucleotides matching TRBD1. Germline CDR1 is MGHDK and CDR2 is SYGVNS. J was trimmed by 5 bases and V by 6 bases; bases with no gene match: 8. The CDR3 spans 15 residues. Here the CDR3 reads CASSSMDRGRTEAFF. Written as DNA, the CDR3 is TGTGCCAGCAGCTCAATGGACAGGGGGCGAACTGAAGCTTTCTTT.

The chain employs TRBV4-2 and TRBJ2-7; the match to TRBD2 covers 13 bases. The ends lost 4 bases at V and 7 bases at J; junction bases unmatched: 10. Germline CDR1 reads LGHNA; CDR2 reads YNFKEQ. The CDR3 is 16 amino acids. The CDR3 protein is CASSPHELAGGPEQYF. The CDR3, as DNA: TGTGCCAGCAGCCCCCACGAACTAGCGGGAGGGCCGGAGCAGTACTTC.

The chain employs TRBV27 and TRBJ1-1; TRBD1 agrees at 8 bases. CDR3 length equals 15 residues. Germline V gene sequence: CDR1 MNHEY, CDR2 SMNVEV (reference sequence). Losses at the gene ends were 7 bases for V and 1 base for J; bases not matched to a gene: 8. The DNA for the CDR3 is TGTGCCAGCACGCCAGGGGGCCTGGGGAACACTGAAGCTTTCTTT. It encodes CASTPGGLGNTEAFF.